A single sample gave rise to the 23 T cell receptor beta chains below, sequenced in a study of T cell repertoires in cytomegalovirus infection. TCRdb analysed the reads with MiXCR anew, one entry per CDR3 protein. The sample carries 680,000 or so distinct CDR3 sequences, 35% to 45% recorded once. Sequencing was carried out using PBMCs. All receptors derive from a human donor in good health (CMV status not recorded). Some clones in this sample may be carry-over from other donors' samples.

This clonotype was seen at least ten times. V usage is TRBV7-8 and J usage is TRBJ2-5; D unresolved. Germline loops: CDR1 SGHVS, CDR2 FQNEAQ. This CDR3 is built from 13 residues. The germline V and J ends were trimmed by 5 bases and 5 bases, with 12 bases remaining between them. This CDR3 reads CASSPQSRETQYF. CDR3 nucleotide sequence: TGTGCCAGCAGCCCCCAATCTCGGGAGACCCAGTACTTC. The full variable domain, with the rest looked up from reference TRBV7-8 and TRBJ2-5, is GAGVSQSPRYKVAKRGQDVALRCDPISGHVSLFWYQQALGQGPEFLTYFQNEAQLDKSGLPSDRFFAERPEGSVSTLKIQRTQQEDSAVYLCASSPQSRETQYFGPGTRLLVL.

CDR3 residues: CASSTQLGGADTQYF. The CDR3 DNA sequence: TGTGCCAGCAGCACGCAATTAGGGGGGGCAGATACGCAGTATTTT. V gene TRBV7-2 combines with J gene TRBJ2-3, with a tentative D call TRBD2 (7 bases). Germline V gene lookup returns CDR1 SGHTA and CDR2 FQGNSA. The V gene lost 5 bases and the J gene lost 4 bases, with 16 bases spanning the gap. The CDR3 spans 15 residues. Full variable domain (outside the CDR3, taken from reference TRBV7-2 and TRBJ2-3): GAGVSQSPSNKVTEKGKDVELRCDPISGHTALYWYRQSLGQGLEFLIYFQGNSAPDKSGLPSDRFSAERTGGSVSTLTIQRTQQEDSAVYLCASSTQLGGADTQYFGPGTRLTVL.

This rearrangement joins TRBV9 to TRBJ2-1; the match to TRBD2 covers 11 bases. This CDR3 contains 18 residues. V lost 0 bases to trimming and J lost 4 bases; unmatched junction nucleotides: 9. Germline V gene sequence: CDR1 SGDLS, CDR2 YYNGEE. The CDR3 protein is CASSVVPMGLAAYNEQFF. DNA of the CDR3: TGTGCCAGCAGCGTAGTGCCTATGGGACTAGCGGCATACAATGAGCAGTTCTTC.

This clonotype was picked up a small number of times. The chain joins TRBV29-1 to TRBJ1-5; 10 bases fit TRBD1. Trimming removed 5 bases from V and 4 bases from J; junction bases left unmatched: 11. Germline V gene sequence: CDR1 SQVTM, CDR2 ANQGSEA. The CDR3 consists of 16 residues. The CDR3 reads CSVTGQGSGGNQPQHF. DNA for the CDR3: TGCAGCGTTACGGGACAGGGGAGCGGGGGGAATCAGCCCCAGCATTTT. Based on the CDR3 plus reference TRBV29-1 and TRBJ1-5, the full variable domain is SAVISQKPSRDICQRGTSLTIQCQVDSQVTMMFWYRQQPGQSLTLIATANQGSEATYESGFVIDKFPISRPNLTFSTLTVSNMSPEDSSIYLCSVTGQGSGGNQPQHFGDGTRLSIL.

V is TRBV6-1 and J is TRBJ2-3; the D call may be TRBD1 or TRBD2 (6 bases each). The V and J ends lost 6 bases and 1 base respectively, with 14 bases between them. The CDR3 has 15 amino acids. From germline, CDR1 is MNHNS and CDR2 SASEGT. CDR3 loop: CASRNRGGRTDTQYF. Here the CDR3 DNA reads TGTGCCAGCAGGAATAGAGGGGGGCGCACAGATACGCAGTATTTT.

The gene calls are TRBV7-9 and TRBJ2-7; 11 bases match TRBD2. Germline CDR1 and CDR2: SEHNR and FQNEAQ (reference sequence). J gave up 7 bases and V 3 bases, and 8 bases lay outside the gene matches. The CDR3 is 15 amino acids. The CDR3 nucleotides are TGTGCCAGCAGCTTTAGCGGGAGGGCCTTGGAGGAGCAGTACTTC. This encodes CASSFSGRALEEQYF.

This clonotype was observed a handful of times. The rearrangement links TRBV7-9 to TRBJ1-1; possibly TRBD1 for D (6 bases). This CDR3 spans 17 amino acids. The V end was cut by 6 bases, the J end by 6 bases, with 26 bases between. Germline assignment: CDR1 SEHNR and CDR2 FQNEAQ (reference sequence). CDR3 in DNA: TGTGCCAGCAGACCCGATCGGGGGCGAGATCCCCGCCCTGAAGCTTTCTTT. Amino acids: CASRPDRGRDPRPEAFF.

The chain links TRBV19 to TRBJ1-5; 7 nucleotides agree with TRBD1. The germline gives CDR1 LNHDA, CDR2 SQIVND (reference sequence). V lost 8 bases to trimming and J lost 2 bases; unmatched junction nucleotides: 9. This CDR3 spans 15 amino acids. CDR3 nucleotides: TGTGCCAGTTCCATCGACAGGGTGGGCAATCAGCCCCAGCATTTT. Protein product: CASSIDRVGNQPQHF.

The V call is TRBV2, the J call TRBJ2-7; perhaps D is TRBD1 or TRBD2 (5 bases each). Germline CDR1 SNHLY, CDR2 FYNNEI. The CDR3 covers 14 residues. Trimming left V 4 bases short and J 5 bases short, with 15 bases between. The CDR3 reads CASSVGAIAHEQYF. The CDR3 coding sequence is TGTGCCAGCAGTGTCGGGGCAATCGCCCACGAGCAGTACTTC.

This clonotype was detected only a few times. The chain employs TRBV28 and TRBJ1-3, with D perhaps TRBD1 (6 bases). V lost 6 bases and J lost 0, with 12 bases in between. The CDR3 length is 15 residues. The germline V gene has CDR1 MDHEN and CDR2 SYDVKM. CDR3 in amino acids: CASRDSYYSGNTIYF. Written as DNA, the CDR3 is TGTGCCAGCAGGGACAGCTACTACTCTGGAAACACCATATATTTT.

Here the CDR3 DNA reads TGCAGTGCTAGAGATCCCGGGGCCGCCAATCAGCCCCAGCATTTT. It translates to CSARDPGAANQPQHF. The chain combines TRBV20-1 with TRBJ1-5; TRBD1 might be the D (5 bases). This CDR3 has 15 residues. The germline CDR1 and CDR2 sequences are DFQATT and SNEGSKA (reference sequence). Trimming left V 0 bases short and J 3 bases short, with 12 bases between.

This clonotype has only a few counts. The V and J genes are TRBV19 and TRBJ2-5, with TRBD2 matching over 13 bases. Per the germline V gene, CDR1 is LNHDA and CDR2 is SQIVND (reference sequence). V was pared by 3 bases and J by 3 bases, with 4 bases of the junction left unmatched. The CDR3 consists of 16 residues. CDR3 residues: CASSIFGTSGEETQYF. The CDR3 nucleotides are TGTGCCAGTAGTATTTTCGGGACTAGCGGGGAAGAGACCCAGTACTTC.

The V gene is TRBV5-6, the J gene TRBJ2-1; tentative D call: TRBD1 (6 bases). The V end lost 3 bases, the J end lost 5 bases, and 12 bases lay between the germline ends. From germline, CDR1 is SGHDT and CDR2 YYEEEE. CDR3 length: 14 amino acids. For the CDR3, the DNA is TGTGCCAGCAGCTGGGGACAAATCCACAATGAGCAGTTCTTC. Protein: CASSWGQIHNEQFF.

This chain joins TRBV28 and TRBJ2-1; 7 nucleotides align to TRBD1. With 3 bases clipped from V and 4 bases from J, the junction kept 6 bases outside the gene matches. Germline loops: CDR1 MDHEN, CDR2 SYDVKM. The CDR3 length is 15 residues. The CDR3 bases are TGTGCCAGCAGTTTTCGTGAGGGGGCATACAATGAGCAGTTCTTC. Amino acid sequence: CASSFREGAYNEQFF. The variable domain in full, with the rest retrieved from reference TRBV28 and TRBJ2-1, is DVKVTQSSRYLVKRTGEKVFLECVQDMDHENMFWYRQDPGLGLRLIYFSYDVKMKEKGDIPEGYSVSREKKERFSLILESASTNQTSMYLCASSFREGAYNEQFFGPGTRLTVL.

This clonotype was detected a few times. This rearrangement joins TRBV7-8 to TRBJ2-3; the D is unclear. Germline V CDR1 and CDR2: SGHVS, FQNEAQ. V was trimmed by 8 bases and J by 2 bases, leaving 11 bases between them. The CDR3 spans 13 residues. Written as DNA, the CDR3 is TGTGCCAGCCGACGTACCATCACAGATACGCAGTATTTT. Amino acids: CASRRTITDTQYF.

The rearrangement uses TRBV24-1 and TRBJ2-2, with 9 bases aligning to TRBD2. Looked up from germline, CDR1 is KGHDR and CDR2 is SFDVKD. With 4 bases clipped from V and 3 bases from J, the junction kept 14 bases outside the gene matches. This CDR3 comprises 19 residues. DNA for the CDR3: TGTGCCACCAGTGACCTCGGGACTTCTCGCGGGAGGGACACCGGGGAGCTGTTTTTT. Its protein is CATSDLGTSRGRDTGELFF.

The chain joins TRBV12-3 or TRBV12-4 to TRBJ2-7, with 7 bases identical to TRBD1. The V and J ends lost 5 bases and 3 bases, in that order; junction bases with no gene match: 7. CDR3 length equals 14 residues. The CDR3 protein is CASSRDSKDYEQYF. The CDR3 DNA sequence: TGTGCCAGCAGTAGGGACAGTAAAGACTACGAGCAGTACTTC.

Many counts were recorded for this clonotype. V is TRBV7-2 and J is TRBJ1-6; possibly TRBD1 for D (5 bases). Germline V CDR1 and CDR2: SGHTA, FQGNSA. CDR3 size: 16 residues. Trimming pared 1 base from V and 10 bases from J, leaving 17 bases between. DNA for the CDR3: TGTGCCAGCAGCTTAGATGGGGCGGCAGGGAACTCACCCCTCCACTTT. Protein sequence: CASSLDGAAGNSPLHF.

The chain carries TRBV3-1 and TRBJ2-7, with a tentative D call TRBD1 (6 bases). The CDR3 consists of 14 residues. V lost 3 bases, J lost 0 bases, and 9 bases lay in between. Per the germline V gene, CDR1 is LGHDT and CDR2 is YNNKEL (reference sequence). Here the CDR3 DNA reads TGTGCCAGCAGCCAGGGGACACGCTCCTACGAGCAGTACTTC. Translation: CASSQGTRSYEQYF.

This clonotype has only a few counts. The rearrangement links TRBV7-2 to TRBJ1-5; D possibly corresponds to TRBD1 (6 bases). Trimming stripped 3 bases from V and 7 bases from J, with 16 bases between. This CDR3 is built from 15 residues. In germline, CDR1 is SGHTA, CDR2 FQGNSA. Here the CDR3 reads CASSFGMGAQQPQHF. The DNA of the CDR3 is TGTGCCAGCAGCTTTGGGATGGGGGCACAGCAGCCCCAGCATTTT.

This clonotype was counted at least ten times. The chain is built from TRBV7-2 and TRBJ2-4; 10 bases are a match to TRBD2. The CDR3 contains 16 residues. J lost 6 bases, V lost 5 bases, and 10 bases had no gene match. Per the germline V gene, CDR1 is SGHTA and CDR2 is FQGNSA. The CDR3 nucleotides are TGTGCCAGCAGCCTCTGGGGCAGCGGGGGGGCAAACATTCAGTACTTC. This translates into CASSLWGSGGANIQYF.

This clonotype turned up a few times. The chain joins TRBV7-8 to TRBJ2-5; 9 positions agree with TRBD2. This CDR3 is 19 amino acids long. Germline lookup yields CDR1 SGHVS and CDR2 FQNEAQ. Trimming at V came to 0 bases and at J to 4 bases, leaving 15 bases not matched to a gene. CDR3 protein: CASSLAASSGIGARETQYF. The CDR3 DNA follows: TGTGCCAGCAGCTTAGCGGCATCTAGCGGGATAGGAGCAAGAGAGACCCAGTACTTC. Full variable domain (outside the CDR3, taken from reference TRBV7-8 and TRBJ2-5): GAGVSQSPRYKVAKRGQDVALRCDPISGHVSLFWYQQALGQGPEFLTYFQNEAQLDKSGLPSDRFFAERPEGSVSTLKIQRTQQEDSAVYLCASSLAASSGIGARETQYFGPGTRLLVL.

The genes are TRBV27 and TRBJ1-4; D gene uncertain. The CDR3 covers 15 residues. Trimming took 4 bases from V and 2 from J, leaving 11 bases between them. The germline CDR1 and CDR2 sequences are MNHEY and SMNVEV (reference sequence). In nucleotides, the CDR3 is TGTGCCAGCAGTTGGGTCGACGGGACTAATGAAAAACTGTTTTTT. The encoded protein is CASSWVDGTNEKLFF.